Shown below are 9 T cell receptor beta chains from a single sample sequenced in a study of hypomethylating agent response in myelodysplastic syndrome (dated by TCRdb to the early 2020s). Receptors were amplified or captured by the immunoSEQ multiplex PCR assay. In its TCRdb copy, this immuneACCESS table keeps in-frame sequences only and misses some clones. Where compared with another copy, unresolved V genes explain less than half of these, and the others have no known cause. The sample data list approximately 4,200 clones, and 75% to 90% of these were observed just once. The ten largest clones add up to around 8% of the sample. The material sequenced was bone marrow, taken before or after starting hypomethylating agent treatment for myelodysplastic syndrome (not recorded which). These receptors were taken from a human donor with myelodysplastic syndrome.

The rearrangement joins TRBV18 to TRBJ2-7; 7 bases are a match to TRBD2. Germline V gene data show CDR1 as KGHSH and CDR2 as LQKENI. This CDR3 has 15 amino acids. V lost 6 bases to trimming and J lost 6 bases; unmatched junction nucleotides: 14. CDR3 DNA: TGTGCCAGCTCTTGGGGGGGAGGCGGCCCTGGCGAGCAGTACTTC. Translated, it gives CASSWGGGGPGEQYF.

This clone was counted only a few times. The V gene is TRBV2, the J gene TRBJ1-5; D ambiguous. Trimming cost V 3 bases and J 4 bases, with 7 bases left between them. This CDR3 contains 13 residues. Germline loops: CDR1 SNHLY, CDR2 FYNNEI. CDR3 sequence: CASSDPGNQPQHF. In DNA, the CDR3 is TGTGCCAGCAGTGATCCCGGGAATCAGCCCCAGCATTTT. Full variable domain (missing parts from reference TRBV2 and TRBJ1-5): EPEVTQTPSHQVTQMGQEVILRCVPISNHLYFYWYRQILGQKVEFLVSFYNNEISEKSEIFDDQFSVERPDGSNFTLKIRSTKLEDSAMYFCASSDPGNQPQHFGDGTRLSIL.

This sequence joins TRBV18 and TRBJ2-5, with D unresolved. With 4 bases removed from V and 1 base from J, the gap between germline ends came to 1 base. The V gene's germline CDR1 is KGHSH and CDR2 LQKENI. CDR3 length equals 11 residues. CDR3 DNA sequence: TGTGCCAGCTCACGCCAAGAGACCCAGTACTTC. Protein: CASSRQETQYF.

This clone was detected only a few times. The chain recombines TRBV7-2 with TRBJ1-2, with 7 bases fitting TRBD1. The CDR3 runs to 11 residues. V shed 5 bases, J shed 8 bases, and the junction held 2 bases outside the gene matches. Germline assignment: CDR1 SGHTA and CDR2 FQGNSA. CDR3 sequence (DNA): TGTGCCAGCAGCAGACAGGGCGGCTACACCTTC. Protein: CASSRQGGYTF.

The V and J genes are TRBV11-2 and TRBJ2-7, with D possibly being TRBD2 (5 bases). Deletions cut 3 bases from V and 3 bases from J, with 6 bases between. Germline assignment: CDR1 SGHAT and CDR2 FQNNGV. CDR3 size: 12 residues. The CDR3 here is CASSFGDYEQYF. The CDR3 DNA sequence: TGTGCCAGCAGCTTCGGGGACTACGAGCAGTACTTC.

The genes are TRBV19 and TRBJ1-6; D call uncertain. Between the trimmed V and J ends, which lost 3 bases and 8 bases, there was a span of 8 bases. CDR3 length: 13 amino acids. From germline, CDR1 is LNHDA and CDR2 SQIVND (reference sequence). The CDR3, as DNA: TGTGCCAGTAGTATCGCGGGTTATTCACCCCTCCACTTT. This codes for CASSIAGYSPLHF.

This clone was found a few times. This chain links TRBV2 with TRBJ1-5; 12 bases are a match to TRBD1. V lost 6 bases, J lost 8 bases, and 5 bases stayed unmatched. The CDR3 sequence is 14 residues long. CDR1 SNHLY and CDR2 FYNNEI come from the germline V gene. The CDR3 DNA reads TGTGCCAGCAGGGGGACAGGGGGCTTGGAGCCCCAGCATTTT. Translating it yields CASRGTGGLEPQHF. The full variable domain, in which reference TRBV2 and TRBJ1-5 provide the parts outside the CDR3, is EPEVTQTPSHQVTQMGQEVILRCVPISNHLYFYWYRQILGQKVEFLVSFYNNEISEKSEIFDDQFSVERPDGSNFTLKIRSTKLEDSAMYFCASRGTGGLEPQHFGDGTRLSIL.

CDR3: CASSSERGPSYEQYF. The CDR3 bases are TGTGCCAGCAGCTCCGAGCGGGGGCCCTCCTACGAGCAGTACTTC. The chain joins TRBV9 to TRBJ2-7, with TRBD2 identical over 8 bases. CDR1 SGDLS and CDR2 YYNGEE come from the germline V gene. The CDR3 is 15 residues long. V was pared by 4 bases and J by 0 bases, with 6 bases of the junction left unmatched.

CDR3 DNA sequence: TGTGCCAGCAGCCCAAGTGGCGGTTCGAACACCGGGGAGCTGTTTTTT. Residues: CASSPSGGSNTGELFF. The gene calls are TRBV7-3 and TRBJ2-2; D gene uncertain. From germline, CDR1 is SGHTA and CDR2 FQGTGA. Between the trimmed V and J ends, which lost 5 bases and 0 bases, there was a span of 13 bases. This CDR3 is 16 amino acids long.